This TCR beta chain was observed in a study of OX40 agonist ivuxolimab in advanced cancers. Broader study findings: Partial responders dosed at 0.1-3.0 mg/kg displayed clonal expansion ranking among the lowest. Expanded clones tended on average to be more numerous among CD8+ T cells than CD4+. At 0.1 to 3.0 mg/kg, CD4+ and CD8+ blood T cells expanded clonally by week 6.

The timepoints at which blood was sampled were baseline, cycle 4 day 1, and cycle 7 day 1. A remark on this clone: The antigen is not known.

The CDR3 sequence is 16 residues long. V was trimmed by 6 bases and J by 5 bases, leaving 22 bases between them. Germline CDR1 is SGHTA and CDR2 is FQGTGA. Assay: immunoSEQ multiplex PCR; the TCRdb copy retains only in-frame clones and omits some. This table has under 70,000 clones, around nine tenths appearing once. The receptor was derived from an adult with an advanced solid tumor such as melanoma, head and neck, liver or kidney cancer. The V call is TRBV7-3, the J call TRBJ2-5; no reliable D call. Sequencing used CD4+ or CD8+ T cells sorted from blood, obtained in a trial of the OX40 agonist ivuxolimab. In nucleotides, the CDR3 is TGTGCCAGCAGGCCTACCGGAAGGGCCGACGGGGAGACCCAGTACTTC. It specifies CASRPTGRADGETQYF.